Described below is a single T cell receptor (beta chain) sequence and its context. Its antigen remains unidentified. This sample is part of a study of long-term antiretroviral therapy in people with HIV. Findings and caveats of the study: Post-ART samples showed increased diversity that remained below transplant donor control levels.

From germline, CDR1 is KGHSH and CDR2 LQKENI. V lost 0 bases to trimming and J lost 7 bases, with 6 bases between them. CDR3 length equals 12 residues. It was version v3.0 of the immunoSEQ assay that was run at survey level. Sequencing aimed to cover roughly 40,000-50,000 T-cell genomes per sample. Sequencing used immunoSEQ multiplex PCR; TCRdb keeps in-frame clones, though not all of them. The sample carries 30,000 to 35,000 clones, 95% to 98% recorded once. Everyone in the study who had HIV was treated in the United States. Amounts of roughly 1-11 million cryopreserved PBMC were held in the samples before DNA extraction.

The receptor comes from a man aged 25 to 45 with HIV. The gene calls are TRBV18 and TRBJ1-1; D is unclear. The sample was unsorted PBMCs, taken 6.9 years after starting antiretroviral therapy. The CDR3 region is CASSPPQDEAFF. CDR3 bases: TGTGCCAGCTCACCACCGCAGGATGAAGCTTTCTTT.